The 21 T cell receptor beta chains presented below share a single source sample, sequenced in a study. Cells sorted as Tregs were CD4+, CD25+ and CD127-/low. Each CDR3 protein is one row after TCRdb ran MiXCR on the 5' RACE reads. Of 35,000 to 55,000 distinct CDR3 sequences in the sample, around 23% are singletons; the top ten hold around 4.1%. The source material was Tregs sorted from a lymph node. The source of these receptors is a female donor with breast cancer.

In its sample, this clonotype was seen many times. The chain has TRBV10-2 and TRBJ2-1, with 7 bases that match TRBD2. The V segment lost 4 bases and the J segment 3 bases; nucleotides outside the gene matches: 9. Germline values: CDR1 WSHSY, CDR2 SAAADI. There are 16 residues in the CDR3. The CDR3 DNA sequence: TGCGCCAGCAGTGGGCGACTAGCAGAAAACTACAATGAGCAGTTCTTC. Translating gives CASSGRLAENYNEQFF.

In its sample, this clonotype was seen many times. J is TRBJ2-1 and V is TRBV12-3 or TRBV12-4; 8 bases are shared with TRBD2. CDR3 size: 14 residues. V shed 6 bases, J shed 6 bases, and the junction held 7 bases outside the gene matches. This CDR3 reads CASRSGTSGNEQFF. The CDR3 nucleotides are TGTGCCAGCAGATCCGGGACTAGTGGCAATGAGCAGTTCTTC.

This clonotype has only a few counts. The chain combines TRBV6-5 with TRBJ1-2; the match to TRBD1 covers 8 bases. The CDR3 is made up of 14 amino acids. Germline V gene sequence: CDR1 MNHEY, CDR2 SVGAGI. The ends lost 6 bases at V and 2 bases at J; junction bases unmatched: 5. In DNA, the CDR3 is TGTGCCAGCAGACGCAGACAGGGGAACTATGGCTACACCTTC. Its translation is CASRRRQGNYGYTF.

This clonotype was counted only a few times. The CDR3 sequence: CASRDPAGDYEQYF. The CDR3 DNA is TGTGCCAGCAGGGACCCCGCAGGGGACTACGAGCAGTACTTC. The J gene is TRBJ2-7, the V gene TRBV25-1; possible D gene TRBD1, 6 bases. The CDR3 length is 14 residues. Looked up from germline, CDR1 is MGHDK and CDR2 is SYGVNS. V shed 6 bases and J shed 3 bases, with 15 bases lying between them.

Turning to this clonotype: A much bigger clone sits one base away, suggesting this may be a read error. This CDR3 fails to terminate in the conserved phenylalanine or tryptophan, so it likely reflects a read error. The V gene is TRBV6-1, the J gene TRBJ2-7, with D perhaps TRBD1 (5 bases). Germline V gene data show CDR1 as MNHNS and CDR2 as SASEGT. CDR3 length: 14 amino acids. With 7 bases removed from V and 2 bases from J, the gap between germline ends came to 15 bases. CDR3 sequence: CASKQTTVAYEQYS. The CDR3 bases are TGTGCCAGCAAGCAAACGACAGTAGCCTACGAGCAGTACTCC.

As for this clonotype: A much larger clone lies a single base off, so this may be a read error. DNA of the CDR3: TGCGCTTCGAACGTCGGTCGACTTACCCCAGATACGCAGTATTTT. Amino acids: CASNVGRLTPDTQYF. This chain connects TRBV5-1 to TRBJ2-3; D is unclear. The CDR3 sequence is 15 residues long. Germline CDR1 is SGHRS and CDR2 is YFSETQ.

This chain connects TRBV28 to TRBJ2-1, with D unresolved. V was pared by 2 bases and J by 3 bases, with 14 bases between. The CDR3 length is 16 residues. Looked up from germline, CDR1 is MDHEN and CDR2 is SYDVKM. The CDR3 loop reads CASSLDATIYYNEQFF. CDR3 DNA: TGTGCCAGCAGTTTAGACGCGACCATCTACTACAATGAGCAGTTCTTC.

In this sample, this clonotype turned up many times. The chain is built from TRBV7-8 and TRBJ2-3; D gene uncertain. Germline values: CDR1 SGHVS, CDR2 FQNEAQ. The ends were cut back, 4 bases at V and 0 bases at J, with 11 bases in the middle. There are 15 residues in the CDR3. CDR3: CASSSWSSSTDTQYF. CDR3 in DNA: TGTGCCAGCAGCTCTTGGAGTTCTAGCACAGATACGCAGTATTTT. Filled out from reference TRBV7-8 and TRBJ2-3, the complete variable domain reads GAGVSQSPRYKVAKRGQDVALRCDPISGHVSLFWYQQALGQGPEFLTYFQNEAQLDKSGLPSDRFFAERPEGSVSTLKIQRTQQEDSAVYLCASSSWSSSTDTQYFGPGTRLTVL.

With respect to this clonotype: This may be a read error, as it is one base from a much larger clone. The chain recombines TRBV10-3 with TRBJ1-1; D gene uncertain. The length of the CDR3 is 14 residues. Germline V gene lookup returns CDR1 ENHRY and CDR2 SYGVKD. CDR3 DNA: TGTACCATCAGCCGGACCGAGGCTGGCACTGAAGCTTTCTTT. Translated, it gives CTISRTEAGTEAFF.

In its sample, this clonotype is medium-sized. CDR3 sequence: CASSANRGRNTIYF. The CDR3 DNA reads TGTGCCAGCAGCGCGAACAGGGGGCGAAACACCATATATTTT. The chain links TRBV9 to TRBJ1-3, with TRBD1 identical over 9 bases. The CDR3 contains 14 residues. With V trimmed by 3 bases and J by 5 bases, 3 bases remained unmatched. The V gene's germline CDR1 is SGDLS and CDR2 YYNGEE.

This clonotype was seen a handful of times. The rearrangement joins TRBV18 to TRBJ1-1; D might be TRBD1 (6 bases). The germline gives CDR1 KGHSH, CDR2 LQKENI. The length of the CDR3 is 15 residues. V was clipped by 2 bases and J by 6 bases, with 16 bases between them. The CDR3 loop is CASSPLFPGVAEAFF. As DNA, the CDR3 is TGTGCCAGCTCACCATTATTCCCAGGGGTCGCTGAAGCTTTCTTT.

This clonotype was counted ten times or more. This chain uses TRBV5-1 with TRBJ2-3, with D possibly matching TRBD2 (5 bases). With 4 bases removed from V and 4 bases from J, the gap between germline ends came to 22 bases. Looked up from germline, CDR1 is SGHRS and CDR2 is YFSETQ. The CDR3 is made up of 17 amino acids. Here the CDR3 DNA reads TGCGCCAGCAGCCCCTCGGGGTCGGGGTTAGGAGCAGATACGCAGTATTTT. Translation: CASSPSGSGLGADTQYF.

This clonotype was seen a handful of times. V gene TRBV5-5 combines with J gene TRBJ1-1; TRBD1 might be the D (5 bases). Germline V lookup: CDR1 SGHKS, CDR2 YYEKEE (reference sequence). Deletions cut 0 bases from V and 1 base from J, with 7 bases between. The CDR3 covers 14 residues. This CDR3 is CASSLGQTNTEAFF. DNA of the CDR3: TGTGCCAGCAGCTTGGGACAGACGAACACTGAAGCTTTCTTT.

Concerning this clonotype: The CDR3 ends on some other residue instead of the conserved phenylalanine or tryptophan, so this is likely a read error. The chain carries TRBV5-1 and TRBJ2-5; 8 nucleotides agree with TRBD1. V shed 4 bases, J shed 5 bases, and the junction held 10 bases outside the gene matches. CDR1 is SGHRS and CDR2 is YFSETQ in the germline V gene. There are 15 residues in the CDR3. This CDR3 is CASSTGTGVLETQYL. As DNA, the CDR3 is TGCGCCAGCAGCACCGGGACAGGCGTTCTGGAGACCCAGTACCTC.

In this sample, this clonotype turned up many times. J is TRBJ2-6 and V is TRBV5-1, with unresolved D. The V gene's germline CDR1 is SGHRS and CDR2 YFSETQ. CDR3 size: 14 residues. The V end was cut by 2 bases, the J end by 2 bases, with 5 bases between. In DNA form, the CDR3 reads TGCGCCAGCAGCTTAACGGCTGGGGCCAACGTCCTGACTTTC. Translating it yields CASSLTAGANVLTF.

This clonotype was picked up many times. The chain is built from TRBV12-3 or TRBV12-4 and TRBJ1-1; possible D gene TRBD1, 6 bases. Between the trimmed V and J ends, which lost 7 bases and 0 bases, there was a span of 18 bases. The CDR3 loop spans 16 amino acids. The DNA for the CDR3 is TGTGCCAGCATCGGGGAAACAGGGCGCATGAACACTGAAGCTTTCTTT. Encoded protein: CASIGETGRMNTEAFF.

This clonotype was counted between two and nine times. The J gene is TRBJ1-2, the V gene TRBV6-1, with TRBD1 matching over 9 bases. Germline loops: CDR1 MNHNS, CDR2 SASEGT. The CDR3 covers 14 residues. Trimming took 5 bases from V and 6 from J; bases not matched to a gene: 7. CDR3 in DNA: TGTGCCAGCAGTCTTGTCGGGACAGGGAATGGCTACACCTTC. This translates into CASSLVGTGNGYTF.

Concerning this clonotype itself: A read error may be the cause here, since a much bigger clone is one base away. The rearrangement joins TRBV2 to TRBJ1-2; TRBD1 matches 7 bases. Trimming at V came to 4 bases and at J to 4 bases, leaving 9 bases not matched to a gene. The V gene's germline CDR1 is SNHLY and CDR2 FYNNEI. This CDR3 contains 15 residues. Here the CDR3 reads CASSVGGTGVYGYTF. The CDR3 DNA reads TGTGCCAGCAGTGTTGGAGGTACAGGGGTCTATGGCTACACCTTC.

This clonotype was detected only a few times. The V gene is TRBV9, the J gene TRBJ1-2; D call uncertain. Trimming took 4 bases from V and 2 from J, leaving 18 bases between them. Germline V lookup: CDR1 SGDLS, CDR2 YYNGEE. The CDR3 is 16 residues long. The CDR3 coding sequence is TGTGCCAGCAGCCCTGCCGCGGGGAAAAAGAACTATGGCTACACCTTC. It yields the protein CASSPAAGKKNYGYTF.

This clonotype was observed at least ten times. The CDR3 reads CSVDGRTYNEQFF. The CDR3, as DNA: TGCAGCGTGGACGGACGGACTTACAATGAGCAGTTCTTC. The chain links TRBV29-1 to TRBJ2-1, with D perhaps matching TRBD2 (5 bases). Between the trimmed V and J ends, which lost 6 bases and 4 bases, there was a span of 13 bases. Germline V gives CDR1 SQVTM, CDR2 ANQGSEA. The CDR3 sequence is 13 residues long.

This clonotype appeared a few times. The chain carries TRBV12-3 or TRBV12-4 and TRBJ1-6; a weak D match, TRBD1 (5 bases). This CDR3 contains 15 residues. V was cut by 7 bases and J by 9 bases, with 19 bases left in between. The CDR3 sequence is CASMEAGTESSPLHF. CDR3 bases: TGTGCCAGCATGGAGGCGGGGACCGAAAGTTCACCCCTCCACTTT.